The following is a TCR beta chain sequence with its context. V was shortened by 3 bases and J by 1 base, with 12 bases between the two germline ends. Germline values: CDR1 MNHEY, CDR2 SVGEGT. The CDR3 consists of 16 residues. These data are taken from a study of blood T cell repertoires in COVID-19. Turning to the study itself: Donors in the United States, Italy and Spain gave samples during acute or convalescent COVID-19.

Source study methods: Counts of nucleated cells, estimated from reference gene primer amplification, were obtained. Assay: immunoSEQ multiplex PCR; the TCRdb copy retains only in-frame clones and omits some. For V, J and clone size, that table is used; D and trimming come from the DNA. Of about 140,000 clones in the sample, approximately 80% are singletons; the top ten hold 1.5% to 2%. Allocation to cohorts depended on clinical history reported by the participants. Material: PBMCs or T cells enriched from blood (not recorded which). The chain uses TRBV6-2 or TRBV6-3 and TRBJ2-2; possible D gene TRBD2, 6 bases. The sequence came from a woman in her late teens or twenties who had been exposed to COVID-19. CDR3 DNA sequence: TGTGCCAGCAGTTATCGGGGGACTCGGAACACCGGGGAGCTGTTTTTT. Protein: CASSYRGTRNTGELFF.